The rows below give T cell receptor beta chains drawn from one sample of a study of human T cells and chemical hapten exposure. MiXCR, run by TCRdb on the RACE reads, gives a single entry per CDR3 protein. The top ten clones hold about 2.7% of a sample with roughly 100,000 distinct CDR3 sequences, less than 40% of them seen once. The source was whole blood, collected in connection with sensitization to the hapten diphenylcyclopropenone (DPC). Source of these receptors: a man aged 40-55 years with alopecia areata. Some clones in this sample may be carry-over from other donors' samples. Both conserved end residues are part of each CDR3. The D gene is left open where the match is weak. Rows give clone size only sometimes, using once, few, many, or a class for an expanded clone.

D,J,V,size,DNA,CDR3
TRBD1,TRBJ1-5,TRBV3-1,NA,TGTGCCAGCAGCCAGACACAGGGGGGAAATCAGCCCCAGCATTTT,CASSQTQGGNQPQHF
NA,TRBJ2-1,TRBV6-2/TRBV6-3,NA,TGTGCCAGCAGTTACGATCGAGGAGTCTACAATGAGCAGTTCTTC,CASSYDRGVYNEQFF
NA,TRBJ2-7,TRBV21-1,few,TGTGCCAGCAGCGAAAAGGGTCGGTGCACCCGCGCTGGGAGCCGGCAGTACTTC,CASSEKGRCTRAGSRQYF
TRBD2,TRBJ2-3,TRBV29-1,NA,TGCAGCGTTGAGCAGGGACTAGCTGTGGGTTATACGCAGTATTTT,CSVEQGLAVGYTQYF
TRBD1,TRBJ1-5,TRBV20-1,NA,TGCAGTGCTAGAGACGGACAGGGAAGAAATCAGCCCCAGCATTTT,CSARDGQGRNQPQHF
NA,TRBJ2-3,TRBV5-1,NA,TGCGCCAGCAGCTTAGCGCGCGACACATATACGCAGTATTTT,CASSLARDTYTQYF
NA,TRBJ2-3,TRBV2,few,TGTGCCAGCAGGCTAATAGTAGGTGGTACGCAGTATTTT,CASRLIVGGTQYF
NA,TRBJ2-3,TRBV5-1,NA,TGCGCCAGCAGCTTGCTGGGGCGGCTCACAGATACGCAGTATTTT,CASSLLGRLTDTQYF
NA,TRBJ2-3,TRBV2,NA,TGTGCCAGCAGTGAAATGCGGGGTAGCACAGATACGCAGTATTTT,CASSEMRGSTDTQYF
TRBD2,TRBJ2-5,TRBV5-4,NA,TGTGCCAGCAGCTTGGGGGCTAGCGGGGGCCAAGAGACCCAGTACTTC,CASSLGASGGQETQYF
NA,TRBJ1-6,TRBV4-1,NA,TGCGCCAGCAGCCAAGAAGGCTCCTATAATTCACCCCTCCACTTT,CASSQEGSYNSPLHF
NA,TRBJ2-7,TRBV29-1,few,TGCAGCGTTGAAGAGGGGAAGGGCGGCGAGCAGTACTTC,CSVEEGKGGEQYF
TRBD2,TRBJ2-3,TRBV6-5,NA,TGTGCCAGCAGCCCCCCTCCAGGACTAGCGGGAGGAACAGATACGCAGTATTTT,CASSPPPGLAGGTDTQYF